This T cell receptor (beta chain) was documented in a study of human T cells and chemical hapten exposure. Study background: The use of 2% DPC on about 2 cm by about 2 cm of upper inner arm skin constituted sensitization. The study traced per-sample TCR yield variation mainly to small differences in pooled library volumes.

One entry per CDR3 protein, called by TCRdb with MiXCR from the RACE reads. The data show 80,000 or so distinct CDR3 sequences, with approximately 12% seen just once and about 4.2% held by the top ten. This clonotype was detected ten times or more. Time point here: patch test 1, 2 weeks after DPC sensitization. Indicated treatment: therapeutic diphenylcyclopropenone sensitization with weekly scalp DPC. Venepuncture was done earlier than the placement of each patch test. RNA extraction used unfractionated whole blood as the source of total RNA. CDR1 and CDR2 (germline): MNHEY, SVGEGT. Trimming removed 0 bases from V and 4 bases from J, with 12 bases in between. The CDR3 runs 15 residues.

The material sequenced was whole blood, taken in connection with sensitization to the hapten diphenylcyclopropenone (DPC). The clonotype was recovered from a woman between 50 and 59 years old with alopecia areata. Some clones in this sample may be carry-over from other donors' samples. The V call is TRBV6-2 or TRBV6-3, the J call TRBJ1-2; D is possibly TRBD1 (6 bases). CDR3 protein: CASSYSSDRVYGYTF. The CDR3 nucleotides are TGTGCCAGCAGTTACTCGTCGGACAGAGTCTATGGCTACACCTTC.